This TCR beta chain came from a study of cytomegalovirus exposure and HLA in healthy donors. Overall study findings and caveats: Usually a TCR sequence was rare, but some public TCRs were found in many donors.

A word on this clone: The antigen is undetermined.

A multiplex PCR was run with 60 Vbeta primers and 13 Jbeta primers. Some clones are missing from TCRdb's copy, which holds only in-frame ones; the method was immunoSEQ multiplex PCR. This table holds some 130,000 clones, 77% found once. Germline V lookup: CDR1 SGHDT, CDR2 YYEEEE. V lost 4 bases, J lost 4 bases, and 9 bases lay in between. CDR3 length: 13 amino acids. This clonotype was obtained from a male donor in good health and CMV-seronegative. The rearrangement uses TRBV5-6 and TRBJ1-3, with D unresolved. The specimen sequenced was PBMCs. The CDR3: CASSPSPGNTIYF. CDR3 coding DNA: TGTGCCAGCAGCCCATCCCCCGGAAACACCATATATTTT.